The rows below give T cell receptor beta chains drawn from one sample of a study of cytomegalovirus exposure and HLA in healthy donors. The method was immunoSEQ multiplex PCR; TCRdb's version includes in-frame clones alone and lacks a portion of them. Here the sample spans 60,000 or so clones, 65% to 90% being singletons. The sequencing sample was made of PBMCs. The receptors shown here come from a female donor in good health and CMV-seronegative. CDR3s include the opening cysteine and the closing phenylalanine or tryptophan. Size is omitted from some rows. Given values are once, few, many or a class for expanded clones.

>once|14|TRBJ1-6|TRBV13
CASSLGANNSPLHF
>NA|15|TRBJ1-3|TRBV29-1
CSVRDNLFSGNTIYF
>few|14|TRBJ1-1|TRBV5-1
CASSPDSWNTEAFF
>NA|16|TRBJ1-1|TRBV4-1
CASSQEEGLLNTEAFF
>NA|14|TRBJ1-1|TRBV19
CATTPQWGRTEAFF
>NA|14|TRBJ2-5|TRBV28
CASSPQGGAETQYF
>NA|14|TRBJ2-3|TRBV6-1
CASSEFVGTDTQYF
>NA|15|TRBJ2-7|TRBV7-3
CASRSNRAGEYEQYF
>NA|14|TRBJ1-1|TRBV5-1
CASSLGGENTEAFF
>NA|14|NA|TRBV7-2
CASSFTGVSYEQYF
>NA|15|TRBJ2-3|TRBV2
CASSERLADTDTQYF
>once|14|TRBJ2-1|TRBV7-3
CASSQQNAYNEQFF
>NA|18|TRBJ2-6|TRBV19
CASSIDLGGMTGANVLTF
>few|14|TRBJ2-7|TRBV19
CASSPYGRRGEQYF
>NA|15|TRBJ1-1|TRBV4-2
CASSRFRGESTEAFF
>NA|14|TRBJ2-3|TRBV5-1
CASSLGTPQDTQYF
>once|14|TRBJ2-3|TRBV6-4
CASSDSGRSDTQYF
>NA|20|TRBJ2-5|TRBV18
CASSPRRLRTTSVVQETQYF
>NA|13|TRBJ2-1|TRBV5-4
CASSLVGPDEQFF
>NA|17|TRBJ1-4|TRBV2
CASSDVRTGIVNEKLFF
>NA|19|TRBJ2-1|TRBV5-5
CASSLYLAEITPSYNEQFF
>NA|16|TRBJ1-4|TRBV25-1
CASSDIGTGGGEKLFF
>NA|15|TRBJ2-1|TRBV19
CASSVGLAVYNEQFF
>NA|14|TRBJ2-7|TRBV7-9
CASSLRGNSYEQYF
>NA|16|TRBJ2-2|TRBV7-9
CAIPSVGTGDTGELFF
>NA|17|TRBJ2-5|TRBV28
CASSSTLGGGGEETQYF
>NA|17|TRBJ2-7|TRBV19
CASSIEIKRAGGYEQYF
>NA|15|TRBJ1-5|TRBV5-1
CASSLEGGVGQPQHF
>NA|14|TRBJ2-3|TRBV7-2
CASSLGASTDTQYF
>NA|15|TRBJ1-4|TRBV7-2
CASSEGGIPAEKLFF
>NA|16|TRBJ2-1|TRBV30
CAWSGPTGISGLEQFF
>NA|15|TRBJ1-1|TRBV21-1
CASSRHRTDNTEAFF
>NA|15|TRBJ2-2|TRBV7-2
CASSPGREVTGELFF
>once|15|TRBJ2-7|TRBV6-5
CASSKSGGAPYEQYF
>NA|15|TRBJ1-5|TRBV19
CASRRTGGNNQPQHF
>NA|14|NA|TRBV10-3
CAISPGQEAYEQYF
>NA|14|TRBJ2-7|TRBV10-3
CAISEVGTGGEQYF
>NA|16|TRBJ2-7|TRBV4-3
CASSQDLETSIYEQYF
>once|16|TRBJ1-2|TRBV7-8
CASSLNSLAGYYGYTF
>NA|12|TRBJ2-2|TRBV9
CASSLNTGELFF
>NA|16|TRBJ2-5|TRBV6-5
CASSYRLAGEGETQYF
>NA|14|TRBJ2-7|TRBV30
CAWSLPAGVREQYF
>NA|12|TRBJ2-7|TRBV18
CASSPMRNEQYF
>NA|18|TRBJ2-5|TRBV4-1
CASSQAGSNRGTAETQYF
>NA|11|TRBJ2-7|TRBV6-1
CASGLIYEQYF